These T cell receptor beta chains were read from a single sample in a study of blood T cell repertoires in COVID-19. Assay used: immunoSEQ multiplex PCR; TCRdb lists only in-frame clones, some missing. The sample holds around 210,000 clones, under 85% seen once. The sequencing sample was made of peripheral blood. Every receptor here comes from a woman of 80 years or more with COVID-19, enrolled during active disease. Each CDR3 is given with its conserved first and last residue. A D gene is named only where the DNA matches it firmly. Size values are once, few and many counts, or a class for expanded clones, and some rows have none.

d_call clone_size j_call v_call cdr3_nt cdr3_aa
TRBD2 . TRBJ2-1 TRBV3-1/TRBV3-2 TGTGCCAGCAGCCAGTCACGCTCAGGGACTAGCGGGCGTGAGCAGTTCTTC CASSQSRSGTSGREQFF
. . TRBJ2-2 TRBV9 TGTGCCAGCAGCGTAGACTACACCACGAACACCGGGGAGCTGTTTTTT CASSVDYTTNTGELFF
. once TRBJ2-5 TRBV9 TGTGCCAGCAGCGTAATACCAGGGGCCAGGGAGACCCAGTACTTC CASSVIPGARETQYF
. . TRBJ2-3 TRBV2 TGTGCCAGCATCTGGGAGCCCTCGGATACGCAGTATTTT CASIWEPSDTQYF
. . TRBJ2-1 TRBV5-1 TGCGCCAGCAGCTTGGTCGCACAGGCCGGTTCTTCCTACAATGAGCAGTTCTTC CASSLVAQAGSSYNEQFF
. . TRBJ1-1 TRBV19 TGTGCCAGTAGTCTACCTTGGGGGGGCGAAGCTTTCTTT CASSLPWGGEAFF
. . TRBJ1-1 TRBV4-1 TGCGCCAGCAGCCCTGGCTCGGGGGGTGCCCTCGGTGGCACTGAAGCTTTCTTT CASSPGSGGALGGTEAFF
TRBD2 . TRBJ2-3 TRBV19 TGTGCCAGTAGTATAAGGACTAGCGGGGATAGCACAGATACGCAGTATTTT CASSIRTSGDSTDTQYF
. . TRBJ2-6 TRBV5-1 TGCGCCAGCAGCTTGGTCGGCTCTGGGGCCAACGTCCTGACTTTC CASSLVGSGANVLTF
TRBD2 . TRBJ2-3 TRBV29-1 TGCAGCGGGGTACTAGCGGGGGGGCGCACAGATACGCAGTATTTT CSGVLAGGRTDTQYF
. . TRBJ1-6 TRBV5-5 TGTGCCAGCAGCTTGGCGTGGAACAGGCGGAATTCACCCCTCCACTTT CASSLAWNRRNSPLHF
. . TRBJ1-1 TRBV3-1/TRBV3-2 TGTGCCAGCAGCCCCAGGGGAATTACTGAAGCTTTCTTT CASSPRGITEAFF
. . TRBJ2-5 TRBV25-1 TGTGCCAGCAGTGAATATGGGGGCCGCTGGGAGACCCAGTACTTC CASSEYGGRWETQYF
TRBD1 . TRBJ2-2 TRBV5-1 TGCGCCAGCAGCTCACCTGACAGGGGTATCGGGGAGCTGTTTTTT CASSSPDRGIGELFF
. . TRBJ1-5 TRBV28 TGTGCCAGCAGACAGGCCTTAGTTCAGCCCCAGCATTTT CASRQALVQPQHF
TRBD1 . TRBJ2-5 TRBV6-6 TGTGCCAGCAGTTTGACAGGGGGAGAAGAGACCCAGTACTTC CASSLTGGEETQYF
TRBD2 . TRBJ2-1 TRBV5-1 TGCGCCAGCAGGGGGACTAGCTATGAGCAGTTCTTC CASRGTSYEQFF
. . TRBJ2-5 TRBV5-1 TGCGCCAGCAATTTCTTCGGAGCAGAAGAGACCCAGTACTTC CASNFFGAEETQYF
TRBD2 . TRBJ2-5 TRBV4-2 TGTGCCAGCAGCCCCGAGAGTACGGGAGGGTTAGAGACCCAGTACTTC CASSPESTGGLETQYF
. . TRBJ1-1 TRBV5-5 TGTGCCAGCAGCTTAGCAGGGATTAACACTGAAGCTTTCTTT CASSLAGINTEAFF
TRBD2 . TRBJ2-3 TRBV6-6 TGTGCCAGCAGTTCAGACCGCGCGGGAGGTACAGATACGCAGTATTTT CASSSDRAGGTDTQYF
. . TRBJ1-4 TRBV19 TGTGCCAGTAGTATCGAACCGAGGGAAGAAAAACTGTTTTTT CASSIEPREEKLFF
TRBD2 . TRBJ2-3 TRBV5-1 TGCGCCAGCAGCTTGTCCGCTAGCGGGGTCACAGATACGCAGTATTTT CASSLSASGVTDTQYF
. . TRBJ1-2 TRBV24-1 TGTGCCACCAGTGACCAGGGGACGTTTGGAACCTATGGCTACACCTTC CATSDQGTFGTYGYTF
TRBD1 . TRBJ1-2 TRBV15 TGTGCCACCAGAGGGGGTGCCAGGGGGCAGTTCTATGGCTACACCTTC CATRGGARGQFYGYTF
. . TRBJ1-2 TRBV11-3 TGTGCCAGCAGCGGGGGCGGGGGTGGCTACACCTTC CASSGGGGGYTF
. few TRBJ1-3 TRBV6-5 TGTGCCAGCAGGGCGGGCGTCAACACCATATATTTT CASRAGVNTIYF
. once TRBJ1-5 TRBV5-1 TGCGCCAGCAGCTTCTCGGGGGGGGCAGATCAGCCCCAGCATTTT CASSFSGGADQPQHF